A single sample gave rise to the 10 T cell receptor beta chains below, sequenced in a study of T cell responses to AZD1222 COVID-19 vaccine. The method was immunoSEQ multiplex PCR; TCRdb's version includes in-frame clones alone and lacks a portion of them. The profile shows around 99,000 clones, 90% to 95% of them singletons. The sample here was peripheral blood, taken on day 0 of AZD1222 vaccination. The origin of the receptors is an adult in good health.

V and J are TRBV6-5 and TRBJ1-1; 8 bases align to TRBD1. This CDR3 contains 14 residues. CDR1 and CDR2 from the germline V gene are MNHEY and SVGAGI. J gave up 0 bases and V 6 bases, and 3 bases lay outside the gene matches. The CDR3 coding sequence is TGTGCCAGCAGCCGGGACAGGTTGAACACTGAAGCTTTCTTT. Its translation is CASSRDRLNTEAFF.

The count of this clone is one. V gene TRBV27 combines with J gene TRBJ2-5, with a weak D call TRBD1 (6 bases). The CDR3 is made up of 14 amino acids. Trimming left V 3 bases short and J 5 bases short, with 13 bases between. The germline V gene has CDR1 MNHEY and CDR2 SMNVEV (reference sequence). The CDR3 DNA follows: TGTGCCAGCAGTTTGTACAGGGAAAGGGAGACCCAGTACTTC. Translated, it gives CASSLYRERETQYF.

The count of this clone is one. The chain employs TRBV6-5 and TRBJ1-2; 11 positions match TRBD1. Per the germline V gene, CDR1 is MNHEY and CDR2 is SVGAGI. The V and J ends lost 5 bases and 4 bases, in that order; junction bases with no gene match: 3. There are 14 residues in the CDR3. CDR3 coding DNA: TGTGCCAGCAGTCCTGGGACAGGGGGCTATGGCTACACCTTC. Protein: CASSPGTGGYGYTF.

The chain recombines TRBV2 with TRBJ2-7, with 7 bases matching TRBD1. The V gene's germline CDR1 is SNHLY and CDR2 FYNNEI. V was clipped by 6 bases and J by 6 bases; unmatched bases: 14. The CDR3 is made up of 15 amino acids. The CDR3 spells CASSWPQGERVEQYF. CDR3 in DNA: TGTGCCAGCAGCTGGCCCCAGGGGGAAAGGGTCGAGCAGTACTTC. Full variable domain (rest looked up from reference TRBV2 and TRBJ2-7): EPEVTQTPSHQVTQMGQEVILRCVPISNHLYFYWYRQILGQKVEFLVSFYNNEISEKSEIFDDQFSVERPDGSNFTLKIRSTKLEDSAMYFCASSWPQGERVEQYFGPGTRLTVT.

The chain employs TRBV2 and TRBJ1-2; TRBD1 aligns across 7 bases. CDR1 SNHLY and CDR2 FYNNEI come from the germline V gene. The CDR3 is 16 residues long. V trimming: 6 bases; J trimming: 5 bases; junction bases outside the gene matches: 15. The CDR3: CASRATPPGQQYGYTF. CDR3 DNA sequence: TGTGCCAGCAGGGCAACTCCACCGGGACAGCAATATGGCTACACCTTC.

CDR3 in DNA: TGCGCCAGCTGCCCTGGAGGGGGCGCCTACAATGAGCAGTTCTTC. Protein sequence: CASCPGGGAYNEQFF. This rearrangement joins TRBV5-1 to TRBJ2-1; tentatively, D is TRBD1 (7 bases). Trimming cost V 7 bases and J 2 bases, with 16 bases left between them. The germline gives CDR1 SGHRS, CDR2 YFSETQ. The CDR3 is 15 residues long. Complete variable domain (other parts from reference TRBV5-1 and TRBJ2-1): KAGVTQTPRYLIKTRGQQVTLSCSPISGHRSVSWYQQTPGQGLQFLFEYFSETQRNKGNFPGRFSGRQFSNSRSEMNVSTLELGDSALYLCASCPGGGAYNEQFFGPGTRLTVL.

The chain couples TRBV11-1 to TRBJ2-3; D is unclear. CDR3 length equals 15 residues. Germline V gene data show CDR1 as SGHAT and CDR2 as FQDESV (reference sequence). V lost 1 base and J 3 bases, leaving 11 bases between the germline ends. Here the CDR3 DNA reads TGTGCCAGCAGCTTAGGGGTAGGGAAAACAGATACGCAGTATTTT. It specifies CASSLGVGKTDTQYF. Using reference TRBV11-1 and TRBJ2-3 for the parts outside the CDR3, the full variable domain is EAEVAQSPRYKITEKSQAVAFWCDPISGHATLYWYRQILGQGPELLVQFQDESVVDDSQLPKDRFSAERLKGVDSTLKIQPAELGDSAMYLCASSLGVGKTDTQYFGPGTRLTVL.

The chain employs TRBV6-2 or TRBV6-3 and TRBJ2-1; D might be TRBD1 (6 bases). Germline values: CDR1 MNHEY, CDR2 SVGEGT. CDR3 size: 14 residues. The V gene lost 5 bases and the J gene lost 5 bases, with 13 bases spanning the gap. For the CDR3, the DNA is TGTGCCAGCAGTCTCGACAGGTTAAACAATGAGCAGTTCTTC. It specifies CASSLDRLNNEQFF.

J is TRBJ1-2 and V is TRBV6-2 or TRBV6-3; D uncertain. Trimming cost V 3 bases and J 8 bases, with 10 bases left between them. The CDR3 loop spans 12 amino acids. Germline V gene sequence: CDR1 MNHEY, CDR2 SVGEGT. The CDR3 loop reads CASSYTGEGYTF. CDR3 DNA sequence: TGTGCCAGCAGTTATACCGGCGAAGGCTACACCTTC.

The rearrangement joins TRBV9 to TRBJ1-2, with TRBD1 matching 7 bases. This CDR3 contains 13 residues. Germline CDR1 is SGDLS and CDR2 is YYNGEE. J lost 4 bases, V lost 2 bases, and 2 bases had no gene match. The CDR3 coding sequence is TGTGCCAGCAGCGTTACAGGGGCCTATGGCTACACCTTC. As protein: CASSVTGAYGYTF.